This record covers a single TCR beta chain. Its target is unknown. PCR was performed a second time for about 7 to 11 cycles using a sample-barcoded 5' primer and a J-beta primer mix. TCRdb re-called the 5' RACE reads through MiXCR, storing one row per CDR3 protein. Of around 1.5 million distinct CDR3 sequences detected, 59% appear once; the ten largest clones hold 6.7%. Germline-derived CDR1 and CDR2 are LGHNA and YNFKEQ. Trimming removed 0 bases at V and 2 bases at J, with 11 bases between. The CDR3 length is 15 residues. With each sample, at least 5 micrograms of total RNA were extracted. This entry is derived from a study of blood T cells in healthy people across ages. Study-level results: Observed TCR beta diversity per million T cells went down as age went up. This fall followed a roughly linear course with age.

This sequence was found in a young man in good health. The rearrangement links TRBV4-2 to TRBJ2-7, with D perhaps matching TRBD1 (5 bases). Sequencing input: blood. The CDR3 reads CASSQDGRVTYEQYF. The CDR3 DNA reads as TGTGCCAGCAGCCAAGATGGCAGGGTGACCTACGAGCAGTACTTC.